Sequencing of this T cell receptor beta chain was carried out in a study of shared clonotypes between healthy human individuals. Naive CD45RA+ and memory CD45RA-negative subsets were split from CD4+ cells. Assay: immunoSEQ multiplex PCR; the TCRdb copy retains only in-frame clones and omits some. The sample has about 2,500,000 clones; about 92% are singletons. This CDR3 spans 14 amino acids. Trimming took 4 bases from V and 7 from J; bases not matched to a gene: 11. CDR1 and CDR2 (germline): SGHNT, YYREEE (reference sequence). Sequenced: naive CD4+ T cells sorted from blood. The subset was: CD45RA+ positively selected. This receptor was taken from a man younger than 35 in good health. This chain uses TRBV5-4 with TRBJ2-7; 7 bases fit TRBD2. The CDR3 DNA sequence: TGTGCCAGCAGCCCTAGCGGCCTATCACGGGAGCAGTACTTC. This codes for CASSPSGLSREQYF.